This is a list of T cell receptor beta chains from one sample in a study of CD8+CD57+ T cells in acquired aplastic anemia. Using its own MiXCR run on the reads, TCRdb lists one record per CDR3 protein. The sample lists 150,000 to 200,000 distinct CDR3 sequences, about 60% occurring once. Specimen: sorted CD4+, CD8+, or CD8+CD57+ T cells (not recorded which) from PBMCs. The receptors come from a human donor in good health. Both conserved end residues are part of each CDR3. Rows give clone size only sometimes, using once, few, many, or a class for an expanded clone.

>15|TRBJ1-4|.|TRBV29-1
CSVGPAGYVGEKLFF
>14|TRBJ1-5|few|TRBV7-9
CASSLEGGNQPQHF
>12|TRBJ1-5|.|TRBV7-2
CASSLGREPQHF
>15|TRBJ2-3|.|TRBV24-1
CATSDATGSTDTQYF
>13|TRBJ2-7|.|TRBV20-1
CSAYGGAGYEQYF
>16|TRBJ2-3|.|TRBV24-1
CATSDTGTGGKYTQYF
>13|TRBJ1-1|.|TRBV7-3
CASSLYMNTEAFF
>13|TRBJ2-1|.|TRBV29-1
CRLAGSSYNEQFF
>15|TRBJ1-1|.|TRBV6-6
CASSLPAGENTEAFF
>11|TRBJ2-3|many|TRBV12-3/TRBV12-4
CASSWADTQYF
>16|TRBJ2-3|few|TRBV27
CASSLPPSGNTDTQYF
>13|TRBJ1-2|.|TRBV7-9
CASSPTGDGGYTF
>13|TRBJ2-1|few|TRBV12-3/TRBV12-4
CASSLERGREQFF
>15|TRBJ1-2|.|TRBV9
CASSWSGGSARGYTF
>14|TRBJ2-1|.|TRBV14
CASSLLGGGFEQFF
>18|TRBJ2-7|.|TRBV7-2
CASSAVWREARSHYEQYF
>11|TRBJ2-7|.|TRBV24-1
CATGQGYEQYF
>13|TRBJ1-1|once|TRBV9
CASRLAENTEAFF
>17|TRBJ2-1|.|TRBV20-1
CSARQSGRGGRDNEQFF
>12|TRBJ2-5|few|TRBV7-9
CASGGPGETQYF
>15|TRBJ2-3|.|TRBV29-1
CSVVPSGDFTDTQYF
>16|TRBJ2-1|.|TRBV30
CAWSGSLAGHYNEQFF
>14|TRBJ2-7|.|TRBV15
CATSRDIGSREQYF
>13|TRBJ1-2|few|TRBV15
CATSLEKQSGYTF
>18|TRBJ2-5|.|TRBV24-1
CATSDSGGRQPFQETQYF
>15|TRBJ1-2|.|TRBV29-1
CSVENWQGANYGYTF
>15|TRBJ2-7|few|TRBV7-6
CASSLALGSSYEQYF
>13|TRBJ1-1|.|TRBV20-1
CSASKDGNTEAFF
>13|TRBJ2-7|.|TRBV6-1
CASRRQGSYEQYF